This TCR beta chain appears in the sequencing data of a study of T-cell memory formation after mild COVID-19. Study summary: For the most part, TCR clusters were specific to one donor. Study results and limitations: Specificity for SARS-CoV-2 was not confirmed among the second-wave clones peaking on day 37. Certain responding clones were present in pre-infection memory, suggesting participation of cross-reactive memory.

5'RACE with constant-segment primers built TCRalpha and TCRbeta cDNA libraries with UMIs. TCRdb reanalysed the 5' RACE reads using MiXCR and keeps one entry per CDR3 protein. The sample includes 350,000 to 500,000 distinct CDR3 sequences, around a quarter seen only once; the top ten take approximately 14%. This clonotype was seen a handful of times. The target antigen is unknown. V was trimmed by 8 bases and J by 1 base, leaving 11 bases between them. The CDR3 is made up of 13 amino acids. Germline loops: CDR1 SGHRS, CDR2 YFSETQ. The source is an adult woman who had mild COVID-19 (a few samples of this study predate the infection). Cell type and time point are not known. The source material was PBMCs or a T cell subset sorted from them (not recorded which). The V and J genes are TRBV5-1 and TRBJ2-3; D is uncertain. Here the CDR3 reads CASFHQRTDTQYF. In DNA form, the CDR3 reads TGCGCCAGTTTCCACCAGCGCACAGATACGCAGTATTTT.